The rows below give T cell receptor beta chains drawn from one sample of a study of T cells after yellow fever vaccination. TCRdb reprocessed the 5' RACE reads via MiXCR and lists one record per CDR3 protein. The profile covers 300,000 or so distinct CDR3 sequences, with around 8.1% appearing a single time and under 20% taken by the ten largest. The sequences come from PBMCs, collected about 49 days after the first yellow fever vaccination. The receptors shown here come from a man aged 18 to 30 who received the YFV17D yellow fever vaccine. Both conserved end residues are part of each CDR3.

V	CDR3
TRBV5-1	CASSLVGGETQYF
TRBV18	CASSPEGTSYGYTF
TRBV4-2	CASSQVENSPLHF
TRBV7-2	CASSFWMREVGNTIYF
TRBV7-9	CASRLDMRTDTQYF
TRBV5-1	CASSLEPQNTEAFF
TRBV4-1	CASSQVEGGDYGYTF
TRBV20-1	CSASLSQETEAFF
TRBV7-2	CASSSTGHGTDTQYF
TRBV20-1	CSARDRRGHQETQYF
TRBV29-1	CSVGQGEGETQYF
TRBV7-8	CASSLTGGFTDTQYF
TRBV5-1	CASSRGGPNEQFF
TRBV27	CASSPYALAVGETQYF
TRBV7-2	CASSFDGREDTQYF
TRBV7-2	CASSQWSSIETQYF
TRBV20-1	CSARVMGQAINYGYTF
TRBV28	CASSLYRREQYF
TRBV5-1	CASSLDPGTASYNEQFF
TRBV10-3	CATDQGDGDSPLHF
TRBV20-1	CSAPKGVEGNTIYF
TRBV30	CAWDQGGGQPQHF
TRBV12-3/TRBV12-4	CASSIFSGTEAFF
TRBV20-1	CSARDQDARNEQYF
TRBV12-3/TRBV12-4	CASSLQAGKSSGANVLTF
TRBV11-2	CASSLDPASWGETQYF
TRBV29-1	CSVPLAGNNEQFF
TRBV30	CAWSVVGGVIDTQYF
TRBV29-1	CSVLQMDYEQYF
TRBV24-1	CATSAGLAGGSYTDTQYF
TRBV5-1	CASSLGGGGVGTDTQYF
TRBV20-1	CSAPGLAGDISYNEQFF
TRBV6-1	CASSDAGTGVAGELFF
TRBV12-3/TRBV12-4	CASSSWGGSWNEQFF
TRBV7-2	CASSTLAGTEAFF
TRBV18	CASSPLGRDQYF
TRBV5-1	CASFSGQHTGELFF
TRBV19	CATRLAGAFTDTQYF
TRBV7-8	CASSISWTPLGTDTQYF
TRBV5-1	CATSLGGAIYNEQFF
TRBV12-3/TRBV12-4	CASSFSGGGRYTDTQYF
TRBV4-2	CASSQDTGASYEQYF
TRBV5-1	CASSRRQTDTQYF
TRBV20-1	CSARAYNEQFF
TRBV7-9	CASSSVRAAGAYEQYF
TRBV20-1	CSAPGTTGELFF
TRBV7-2	CASTSYGGQETQYF
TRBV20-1	CSAGTWADTQYF
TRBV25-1	CATSMGFEQFF
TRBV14	CASSQEEGANYGYTF
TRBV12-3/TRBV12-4	CASSFMSRVKTQYF
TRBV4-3	CASSQDNTGFRAGELFF
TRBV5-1	CASSGGLEETQYF
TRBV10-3	CAISLTESNQPQHF
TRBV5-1	CASSFSGGREFF
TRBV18	CASSPAGGTEQYF
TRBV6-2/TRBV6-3	CASSRTSGGGSYNEQFF
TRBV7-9	CASSPSEGRFYGYTF
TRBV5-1	CASSLVGPFQETQYF